This TCR beta chain was recorded in a study of metastatic and nonmetastatic thyroid tumors. Study summary: Repertoire comparison spanned blood and tumor or nodule tissue of malignant and benign thyroid patients. General study points: According to reports, the diversity of TCR beta was significantly higher in malignant thyroid tumors than in benign nodules, and this held in both blood and tumor samples.

This clone is medium-sized within its sample. Its antigen is undetermined. This CDR3 has 16 amino acids. The V end was cut by 5 bases, the J end by 3 bases, with 16 bases between. Until they underwent thyroid surgery, no patient had received any treatment. From the PCR reads, TCRdb re-called clones with MiXCR. The table lists about 38,000 clones, less than 50% of them singletons. The rearrangement uses TRBV12-3 or TRBV12-4 and TRBJ2-2; tentative D call: TRBD1 (7 bases). The sequence derives from a male donor with papillary thyroid cancer or a benign thyroid nodule (not recorded which). Some clones in this sample may be carry-over from other donors' samples. The material sequenced was tumor tissue. CDR3 nucleotides: TGTGCCAGCAGTCCCAACAGGGGCGGGGACACCGGGGAGCTGTTTTTT. Translating it yields CASSPNRGGDTGELFF.